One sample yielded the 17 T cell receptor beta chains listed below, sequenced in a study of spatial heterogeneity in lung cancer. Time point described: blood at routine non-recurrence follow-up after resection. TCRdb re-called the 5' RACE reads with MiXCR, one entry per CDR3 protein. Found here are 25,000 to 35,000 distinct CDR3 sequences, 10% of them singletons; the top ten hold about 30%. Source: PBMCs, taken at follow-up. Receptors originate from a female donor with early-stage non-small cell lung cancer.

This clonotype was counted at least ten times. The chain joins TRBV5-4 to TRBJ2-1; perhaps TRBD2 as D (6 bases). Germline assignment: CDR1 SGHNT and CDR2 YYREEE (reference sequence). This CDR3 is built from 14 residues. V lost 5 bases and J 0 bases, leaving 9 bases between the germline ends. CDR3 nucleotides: TGTGCCAGCAGTCGGGAGAGCTCCTACAATGAGCAGTTCTTC. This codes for CASSRESSYNEQFF.

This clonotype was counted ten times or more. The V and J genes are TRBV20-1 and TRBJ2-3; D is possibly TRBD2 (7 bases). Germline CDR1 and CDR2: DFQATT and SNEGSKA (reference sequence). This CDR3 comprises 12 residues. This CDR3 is CRTGGPTDTQYF. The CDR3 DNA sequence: TGCAGGACCGGGGGGCCCACAGATACGCAGTATTTT.

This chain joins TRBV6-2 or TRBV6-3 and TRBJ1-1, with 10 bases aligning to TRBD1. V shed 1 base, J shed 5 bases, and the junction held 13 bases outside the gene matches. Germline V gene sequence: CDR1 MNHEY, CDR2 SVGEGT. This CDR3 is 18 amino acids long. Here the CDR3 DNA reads TGTGCCAGCAGTTACTTGTCGGGACAGGGGTCTATTGGGACTGAAGCTTTCTTT. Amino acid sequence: CASSYLSGQGSIGTEAFF.

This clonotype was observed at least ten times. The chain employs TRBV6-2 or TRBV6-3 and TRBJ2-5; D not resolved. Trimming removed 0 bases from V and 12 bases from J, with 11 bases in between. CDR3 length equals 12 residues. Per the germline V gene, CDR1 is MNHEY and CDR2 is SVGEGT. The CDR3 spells CASSYSMTPEYF. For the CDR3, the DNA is TGTGCCAGCAGTTACTCGATGACTCCGGAGTACTTC.

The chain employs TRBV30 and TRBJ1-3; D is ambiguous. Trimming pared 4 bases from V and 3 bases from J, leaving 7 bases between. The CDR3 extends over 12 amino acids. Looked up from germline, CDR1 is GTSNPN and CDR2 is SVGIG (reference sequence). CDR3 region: CAWMGNGNTIYF. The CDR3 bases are TGTGCCTGGATGGGTAATGGAAACACCATATATTTT. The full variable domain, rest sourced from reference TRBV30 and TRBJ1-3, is SQTIHQWPATLVQPVGSPLSLECTVEGTSNPNLYWYRQAAGRGLQLLFYSVGIGQISSEVPQNLSASRPQDRQFILSSKKLLLSDSGFYLCAWMGNGNTIYFGEGSWLTVV.

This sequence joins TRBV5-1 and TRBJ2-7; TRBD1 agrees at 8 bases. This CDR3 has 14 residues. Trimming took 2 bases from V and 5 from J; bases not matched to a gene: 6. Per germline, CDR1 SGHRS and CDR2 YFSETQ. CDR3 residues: CASSLSGQVHEQYF. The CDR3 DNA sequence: TGCGCCAGCAGCTTATCGGGACAGGTCCACGAGCAGTACTTC.

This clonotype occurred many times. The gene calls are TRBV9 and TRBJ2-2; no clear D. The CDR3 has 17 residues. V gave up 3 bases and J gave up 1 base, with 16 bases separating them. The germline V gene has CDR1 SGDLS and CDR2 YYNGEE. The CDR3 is CASSGLGRVWNTGELFF. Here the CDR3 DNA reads TGTGCCAGCAGCGGGCTCGGACGGGTATGGAACACCGGGGAGCTGTTTTTT.

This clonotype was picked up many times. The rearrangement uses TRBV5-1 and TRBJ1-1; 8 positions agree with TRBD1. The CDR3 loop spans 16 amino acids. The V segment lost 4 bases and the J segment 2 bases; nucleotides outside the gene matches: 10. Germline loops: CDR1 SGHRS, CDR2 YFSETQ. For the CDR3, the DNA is TGCGCCAGCAGCCAACTGACAGGGGAGGTTAACACTGAAGCTTTCTTT. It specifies CASSQLTGEVNTEAFF. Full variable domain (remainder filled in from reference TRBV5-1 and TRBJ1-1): KAGVTQTPRYLIKTRGQQVTLSCSPISGHRSVSWYQQTPGQGLQFLFEYFSETQRNKGNFPGRFSGRQFSNSRSEMNVSTLELGDSALYLCASSQLTGEVNTEAFFGQGTRLTVV.

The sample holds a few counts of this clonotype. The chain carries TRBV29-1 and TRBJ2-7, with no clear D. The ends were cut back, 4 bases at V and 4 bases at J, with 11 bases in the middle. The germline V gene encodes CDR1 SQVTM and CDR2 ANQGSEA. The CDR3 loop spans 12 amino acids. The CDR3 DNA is TGCAGCGTTGGAGAGGACGGTTACGAGCAGTACTTC. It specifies CSVGEDGYEQYF.

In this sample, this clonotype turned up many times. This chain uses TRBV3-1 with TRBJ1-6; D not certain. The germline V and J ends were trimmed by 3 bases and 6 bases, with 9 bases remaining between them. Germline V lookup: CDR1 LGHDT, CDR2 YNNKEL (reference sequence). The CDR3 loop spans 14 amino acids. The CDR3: CASSQATSNSPLHF. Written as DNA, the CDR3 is TGTGCCAGCAGCCAGGCTACAAGTAATTCACCCCTCCACTTT.

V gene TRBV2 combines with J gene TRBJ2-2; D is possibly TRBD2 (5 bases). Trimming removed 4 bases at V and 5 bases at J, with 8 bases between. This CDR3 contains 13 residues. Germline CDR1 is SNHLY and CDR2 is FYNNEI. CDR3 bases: TGTGCCAGCAGTGTAGAGCGGACCGGGGAGCTGTTTTTT. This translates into CASSVERTGELFF.

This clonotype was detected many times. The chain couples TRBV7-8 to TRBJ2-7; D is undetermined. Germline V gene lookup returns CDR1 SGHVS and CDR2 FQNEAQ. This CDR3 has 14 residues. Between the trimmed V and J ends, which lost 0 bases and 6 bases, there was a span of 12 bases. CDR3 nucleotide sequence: TGTGCCAGCAGCTTAGCCCTCGTGGAATTCGAGCAGTACTTC. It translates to CASSLALVEFEQYF.

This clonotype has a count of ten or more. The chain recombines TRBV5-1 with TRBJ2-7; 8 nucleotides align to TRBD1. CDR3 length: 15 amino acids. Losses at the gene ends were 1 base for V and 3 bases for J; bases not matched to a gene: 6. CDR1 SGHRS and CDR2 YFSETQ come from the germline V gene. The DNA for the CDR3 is TGCGCCAGCAGCTTGTTTACCGGACAGGGCTACGAGCAGTACTTC. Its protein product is CASSLFTGQGYEQYF.

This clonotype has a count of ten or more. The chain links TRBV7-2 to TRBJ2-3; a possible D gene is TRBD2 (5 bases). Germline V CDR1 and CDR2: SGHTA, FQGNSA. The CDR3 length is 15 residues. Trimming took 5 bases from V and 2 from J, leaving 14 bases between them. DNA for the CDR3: TGTGCCAGCAGCCTAGGGATGAGGGCCACAGATACGCAGTATTTT. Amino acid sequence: CASSLGMRATDTQYF.

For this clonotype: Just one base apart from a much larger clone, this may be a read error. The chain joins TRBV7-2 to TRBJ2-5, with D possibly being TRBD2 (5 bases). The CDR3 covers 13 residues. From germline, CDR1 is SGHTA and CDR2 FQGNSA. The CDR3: CDSSLVGGETQYF. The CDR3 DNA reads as TGTGACAGCAGCTTAGTTGGCGGGGAGACCCAGTACTTC.

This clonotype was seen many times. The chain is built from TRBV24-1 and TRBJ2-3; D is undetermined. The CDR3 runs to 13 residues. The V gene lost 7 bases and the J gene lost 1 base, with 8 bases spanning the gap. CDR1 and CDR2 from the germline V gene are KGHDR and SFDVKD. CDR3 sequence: CATSRAGTDTQYF. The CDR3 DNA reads TGTGCCACCAGCCGGGCCGGCACAGATACGCAGTATTTT.

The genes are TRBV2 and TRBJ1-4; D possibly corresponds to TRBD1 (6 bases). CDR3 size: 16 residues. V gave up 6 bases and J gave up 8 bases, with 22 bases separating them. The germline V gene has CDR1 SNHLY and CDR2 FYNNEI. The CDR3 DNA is TGTGCCAGCAGAGGAGTCGGGGGCCTTCTGAACGAAAAACTGTTTTTT. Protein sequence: CASRGVGGLLNEKLFF.